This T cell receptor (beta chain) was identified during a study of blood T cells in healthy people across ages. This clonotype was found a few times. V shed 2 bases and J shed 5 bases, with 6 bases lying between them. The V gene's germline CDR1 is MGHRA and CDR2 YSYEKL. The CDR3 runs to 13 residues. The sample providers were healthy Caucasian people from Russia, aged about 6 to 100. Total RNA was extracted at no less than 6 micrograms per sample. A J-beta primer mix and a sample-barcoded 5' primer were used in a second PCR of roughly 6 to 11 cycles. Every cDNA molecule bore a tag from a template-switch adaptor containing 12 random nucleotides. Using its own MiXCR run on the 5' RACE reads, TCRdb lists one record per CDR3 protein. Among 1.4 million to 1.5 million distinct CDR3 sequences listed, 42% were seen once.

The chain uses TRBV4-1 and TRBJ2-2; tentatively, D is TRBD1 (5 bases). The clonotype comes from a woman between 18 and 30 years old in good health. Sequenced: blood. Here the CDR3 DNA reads TGCGCCAGCAGCCAAAAGGGGACCGGGGAGCTGTTTTTT. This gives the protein CASSQKGTGELFF.